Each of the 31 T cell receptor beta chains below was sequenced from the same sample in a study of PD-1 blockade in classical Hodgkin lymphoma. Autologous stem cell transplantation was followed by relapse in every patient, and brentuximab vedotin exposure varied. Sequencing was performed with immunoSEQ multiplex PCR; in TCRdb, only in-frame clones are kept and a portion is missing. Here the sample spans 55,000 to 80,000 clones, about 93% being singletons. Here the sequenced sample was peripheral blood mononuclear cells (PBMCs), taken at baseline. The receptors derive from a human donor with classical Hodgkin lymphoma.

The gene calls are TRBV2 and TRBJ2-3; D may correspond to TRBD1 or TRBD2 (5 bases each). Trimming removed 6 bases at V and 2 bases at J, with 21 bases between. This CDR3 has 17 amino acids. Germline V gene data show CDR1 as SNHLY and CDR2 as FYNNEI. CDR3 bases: TGTGCCAGCAGAAGGGGCGTTTTAGCGTCCCCCACAGATACGCAGTATTTT. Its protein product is CASRRGVLASPTDTQYF. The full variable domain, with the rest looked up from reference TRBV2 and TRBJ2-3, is EPEVTQTPSHQVTQMGQEVILRCVPISNHLYFYWYRQILGQKVEFLVSFYNNEISEKSEIFDDQFSVERPDGSNFTLKIRSTKLEDSAMYFCASRRGVLASPTDTQYFGPGTRLTVL.

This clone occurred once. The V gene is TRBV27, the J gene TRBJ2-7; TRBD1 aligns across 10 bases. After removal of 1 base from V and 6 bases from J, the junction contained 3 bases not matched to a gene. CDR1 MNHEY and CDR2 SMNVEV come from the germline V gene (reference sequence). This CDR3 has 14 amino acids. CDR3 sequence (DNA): TGTGCCAGCAGTTTATGGACAGGGGGATTCGAGCAGTACTTC. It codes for CASSLWTGGFEQYF.

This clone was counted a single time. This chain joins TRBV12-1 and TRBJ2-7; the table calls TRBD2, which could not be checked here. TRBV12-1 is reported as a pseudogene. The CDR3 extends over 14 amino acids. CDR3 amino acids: CASSLGLGEYEQYF. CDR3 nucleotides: TGTGCCAGCAGCTTGGGACTAGGGGAGTACGAGCAGTACTTC.

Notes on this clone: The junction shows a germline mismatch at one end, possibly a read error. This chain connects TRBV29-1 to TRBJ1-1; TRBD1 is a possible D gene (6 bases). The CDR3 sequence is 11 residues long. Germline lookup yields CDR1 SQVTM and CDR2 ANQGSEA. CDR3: CSARRDTEAFF. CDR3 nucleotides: TGCAGCGCCCGACGGGACACGGAAGCTTTCTTT. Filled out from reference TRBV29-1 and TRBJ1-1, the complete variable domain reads SAVISQKPSRDICQRGTSLTIQCQVDSQVTMMFWYRQQPGQSLTLIATANQGSEATYESGFVIDKFPISRPNLTFSTLTVSNMSPEDSSIYLCSARRDTEAFFGQGTRLTVV.

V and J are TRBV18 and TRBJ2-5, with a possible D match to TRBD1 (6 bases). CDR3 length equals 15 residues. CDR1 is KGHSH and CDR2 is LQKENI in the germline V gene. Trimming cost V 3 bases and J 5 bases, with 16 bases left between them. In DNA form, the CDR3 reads TGTGCCAGCTCACCCGGAGTTGGGGGCATGGAGACCCAGTACTTC. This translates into CASSPGVGGMETQYF. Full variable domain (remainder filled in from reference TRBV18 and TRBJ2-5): NAGVMQNPRHLVRRRGQEARLRCSPMKGHSHVYWYRQLPEEGLKFMVYLQKENIIDESGMPKERFSAEFPKEGPSILRIQQVVRGDSAAYFCASSPGVGGMETQYFGPGTRLLVL.

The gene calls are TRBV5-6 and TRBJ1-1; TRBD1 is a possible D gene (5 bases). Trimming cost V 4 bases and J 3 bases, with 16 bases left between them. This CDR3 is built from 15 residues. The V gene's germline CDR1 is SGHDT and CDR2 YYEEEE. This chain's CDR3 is CASSPMGGGDTEAFF. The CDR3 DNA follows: TGTGCCAGCAGCCCCATGGGGGGAGGGGACACTGAAGCTTTCTTT.

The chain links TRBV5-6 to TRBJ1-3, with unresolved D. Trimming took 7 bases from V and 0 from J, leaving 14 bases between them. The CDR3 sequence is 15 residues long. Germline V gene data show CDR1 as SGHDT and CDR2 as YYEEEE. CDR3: CASGNTPNSGNTIYF. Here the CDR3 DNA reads TGTGCCAGCGGGAACACACCGAACTCTGGAAACACCATATATTTT.

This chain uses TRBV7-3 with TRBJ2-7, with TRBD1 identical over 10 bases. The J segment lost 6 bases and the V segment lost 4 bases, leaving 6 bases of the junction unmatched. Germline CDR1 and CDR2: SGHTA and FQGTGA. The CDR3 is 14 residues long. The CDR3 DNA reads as TGTGCCAGCAGCTCACCGGGACAGGGGTTCGAGCAGTACTTC. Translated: CASSSPGQGFEQYF.

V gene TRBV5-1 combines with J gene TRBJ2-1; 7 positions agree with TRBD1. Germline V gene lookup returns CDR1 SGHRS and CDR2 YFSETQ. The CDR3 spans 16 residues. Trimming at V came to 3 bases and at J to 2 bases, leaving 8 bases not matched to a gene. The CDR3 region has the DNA TGCGCCAGCAGCTCTTCCGGGACAGAGACCTACAATGAGCAGTTCTTC. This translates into CASSSSGTETYNEQFF.

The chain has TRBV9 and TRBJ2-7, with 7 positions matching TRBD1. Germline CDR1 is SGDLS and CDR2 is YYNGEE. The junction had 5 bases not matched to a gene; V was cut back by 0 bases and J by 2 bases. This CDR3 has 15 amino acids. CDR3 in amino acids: CASSVGGTATYEQYF. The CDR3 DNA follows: TGTGCCAGCAGCGTAGGAGGGACAGCTACCTACGAGCAGTACTTC.

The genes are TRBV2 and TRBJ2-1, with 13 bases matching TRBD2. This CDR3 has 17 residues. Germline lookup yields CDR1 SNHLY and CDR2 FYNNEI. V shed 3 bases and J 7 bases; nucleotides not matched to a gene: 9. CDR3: CASSDIRTSGRGNEQFF. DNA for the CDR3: TGTGCCAGCAGTGACATTAGGACTAGCGGGAGAGGGAATGAGCAGTTCTTC.

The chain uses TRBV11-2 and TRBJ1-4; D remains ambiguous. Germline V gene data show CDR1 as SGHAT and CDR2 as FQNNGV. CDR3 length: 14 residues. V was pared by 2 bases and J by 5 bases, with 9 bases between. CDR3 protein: CASSLWVENEKLFF. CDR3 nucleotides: TGTGCCAGCAGCTTATGGGTAGAGAATGAAAAACTGTTTTTT.

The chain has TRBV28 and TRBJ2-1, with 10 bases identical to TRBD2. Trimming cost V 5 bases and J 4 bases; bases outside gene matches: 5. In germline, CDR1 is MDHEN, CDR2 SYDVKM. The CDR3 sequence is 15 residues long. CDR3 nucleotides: TGTGCCAGCAGTCTAGCGGGAGAGAGGTACAATGAGCAGTTCTTC. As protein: CASSLAGERYNEQFF.

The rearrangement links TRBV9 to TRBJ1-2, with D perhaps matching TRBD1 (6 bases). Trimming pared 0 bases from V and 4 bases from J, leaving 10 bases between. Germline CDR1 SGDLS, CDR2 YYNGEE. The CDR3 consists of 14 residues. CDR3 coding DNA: TGTGCCAGCAGCGTAGATGGGGGGCTCTATGGCTACACCTTC. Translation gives CASSVDGGLYGYTF.

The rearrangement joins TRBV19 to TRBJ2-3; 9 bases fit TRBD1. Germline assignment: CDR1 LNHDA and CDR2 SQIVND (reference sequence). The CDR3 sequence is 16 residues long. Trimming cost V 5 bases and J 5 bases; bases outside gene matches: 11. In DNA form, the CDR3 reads TGTGCCAGTAGTGAGAAACAGGGGGCTCATGGAGATACGCAGTATTTT. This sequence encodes CASSEKQGAHGDTQYF. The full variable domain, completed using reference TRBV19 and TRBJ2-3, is DGGITQSPKYLFRKEGQNVTLSCEQNLNHDAMYWYRQDPGQGLRLIYYSQIVNDFQKGDIAEGYSVSREKKESFPLTVTSAQKNPTAFYLCASSEKQGAHGDTQYFGPGTRLTVL.

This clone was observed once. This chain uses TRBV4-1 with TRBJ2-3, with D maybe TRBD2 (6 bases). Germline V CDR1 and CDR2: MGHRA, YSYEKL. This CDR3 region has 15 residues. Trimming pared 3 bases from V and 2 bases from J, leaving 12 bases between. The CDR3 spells CASSQPGLYTDTQYF. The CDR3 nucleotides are TGCGCCAGCAGCCAGCCGGGACTCTACACAGATACGCAGTATTTT.

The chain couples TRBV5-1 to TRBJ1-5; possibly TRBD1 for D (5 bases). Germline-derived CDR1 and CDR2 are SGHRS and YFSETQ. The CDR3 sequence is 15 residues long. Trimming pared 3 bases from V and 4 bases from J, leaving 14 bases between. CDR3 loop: CASSWDPGPNQPQHF. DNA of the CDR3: TGCGCCAGCAGCTGGGACCCGGGTCCAAATCAGCCCCAGCATTTT.

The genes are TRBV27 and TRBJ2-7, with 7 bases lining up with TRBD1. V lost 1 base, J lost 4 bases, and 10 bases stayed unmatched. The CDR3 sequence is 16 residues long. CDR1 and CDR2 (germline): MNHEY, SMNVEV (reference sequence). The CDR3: CASSLLRQGSGYEQYF. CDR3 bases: TGTGCCAGCAGTTTATTAAGACAGGGCAGTGGGTACGAGCAGTACTTC.

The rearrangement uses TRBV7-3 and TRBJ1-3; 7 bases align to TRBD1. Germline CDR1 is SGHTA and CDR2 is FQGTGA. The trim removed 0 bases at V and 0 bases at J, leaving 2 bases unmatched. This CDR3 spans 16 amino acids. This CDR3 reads CASSLTGTVSGNTIYF. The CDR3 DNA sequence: TGTGCCAGCAGCTTAACGGGGACAGTCTCTGGAAACACCATATATTTT.

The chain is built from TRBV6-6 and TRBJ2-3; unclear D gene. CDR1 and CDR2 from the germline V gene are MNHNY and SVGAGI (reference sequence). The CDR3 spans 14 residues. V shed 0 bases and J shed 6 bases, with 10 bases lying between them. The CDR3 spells CASSYSRGLDTQYF. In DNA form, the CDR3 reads TGTGCCAGCAGTTACTCGCGTGGGTTGGATACGCAGTATTTT.

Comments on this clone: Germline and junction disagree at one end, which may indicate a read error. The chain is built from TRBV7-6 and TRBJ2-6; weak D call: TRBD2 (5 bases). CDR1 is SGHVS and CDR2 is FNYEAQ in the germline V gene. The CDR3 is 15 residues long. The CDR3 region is CASSLAGTGANVLTF. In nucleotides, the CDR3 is TGTGCCAGCAGCCTAGCTGGGACTGGGGCCAACGTCCTGACTTTC.

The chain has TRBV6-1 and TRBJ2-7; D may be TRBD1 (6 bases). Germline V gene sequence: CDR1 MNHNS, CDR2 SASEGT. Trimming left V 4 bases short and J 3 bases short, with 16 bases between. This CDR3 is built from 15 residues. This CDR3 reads CASSGEGTGFYEQYF. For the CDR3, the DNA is TGTGCCAGCAGTGGAGAGGGCACAGGGTTCTACGAGCAGTACTTC.

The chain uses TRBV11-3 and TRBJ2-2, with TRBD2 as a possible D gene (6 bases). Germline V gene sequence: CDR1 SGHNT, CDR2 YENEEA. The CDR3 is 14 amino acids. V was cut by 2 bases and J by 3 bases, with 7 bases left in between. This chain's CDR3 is CASSLRGYTGELFF. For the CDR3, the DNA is TGTGCCAGCAGCTTACGGGGGTACACCGGGGAGCTGTTTTTT.

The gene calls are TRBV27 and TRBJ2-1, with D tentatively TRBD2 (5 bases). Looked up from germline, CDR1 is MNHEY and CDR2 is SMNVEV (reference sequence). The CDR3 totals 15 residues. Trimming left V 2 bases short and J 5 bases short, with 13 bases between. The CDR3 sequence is CASSLEAVPNNEQFF. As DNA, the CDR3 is TGTGCCAGCAGTTTAGAAGCGGTTCCGAACAATGAGCAGTTCTTC.

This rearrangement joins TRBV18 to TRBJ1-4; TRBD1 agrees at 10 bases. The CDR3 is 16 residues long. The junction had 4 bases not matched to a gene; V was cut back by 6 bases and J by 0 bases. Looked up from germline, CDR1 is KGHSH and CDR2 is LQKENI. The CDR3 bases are TGTGCCAGCTCCCTGGGACAGGGGTCAACTAATGAAAAACTGTTTTTT. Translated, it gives CASSLGQGSTNEKLFF.

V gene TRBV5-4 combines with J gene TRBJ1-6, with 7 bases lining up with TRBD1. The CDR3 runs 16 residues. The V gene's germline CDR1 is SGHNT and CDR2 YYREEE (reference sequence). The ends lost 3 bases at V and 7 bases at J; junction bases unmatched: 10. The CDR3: CASSYLKGAENSPLHF. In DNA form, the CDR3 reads TGTGCCAGCAGCTACCTTAAGGGGGCTGAAAATTCACCCCTCCACTTT.

CDR3 in amino acids: CASTAGGNQPQHF. Written as DNA, the CDR3 is TGTGCCAGTACCGCAGGGGGTAATCAGCCCCAGCATTTT. This chain joins TRBV19 and TRBJ1-5; the match to TRBD1 covers 7 bases. The germline V gene has CDR1 LNHDA and CDR2 SQIVND (reference sequence). V gave up 7 bases and J gave up 4 bases; unmatched junction bases: 4. This CDR3 region has 13 residues. The variable domain in full, with the rest retrieved from reference TRBV19 and TRBJ1-5, is DGGITQSPKYLFRKEGQNVTLSCEQNLNHDAMYWYRQDPGQGLRLIYYSQIVNDFQKGDIAEGYSVSREKKESFPLTVTSAQKNPTAFYLCASTAGGNQPQHFGDGTRLSIL.

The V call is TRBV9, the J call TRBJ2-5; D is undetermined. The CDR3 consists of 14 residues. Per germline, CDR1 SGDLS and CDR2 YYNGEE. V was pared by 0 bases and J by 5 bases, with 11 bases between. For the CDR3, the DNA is TGTGCCAGCAGCGTAGAGGTTAGCCGGGAGACCCAGTACTTC. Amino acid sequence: CASSVEVSRETQYF.

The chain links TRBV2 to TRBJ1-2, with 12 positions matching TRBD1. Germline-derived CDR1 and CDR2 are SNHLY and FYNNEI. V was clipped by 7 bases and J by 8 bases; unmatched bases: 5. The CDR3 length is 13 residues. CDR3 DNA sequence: TGTGCCAGCAAAGGGACAGGGGGCGTCGGCTACACCTTC. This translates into CASKGTGGVGYTF.

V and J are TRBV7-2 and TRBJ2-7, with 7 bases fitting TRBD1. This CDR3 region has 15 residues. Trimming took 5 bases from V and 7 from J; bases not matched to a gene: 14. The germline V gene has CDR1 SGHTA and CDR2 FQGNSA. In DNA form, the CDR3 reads TGTGCCAGCAGCCCCGCCGGGACAGCCGTTGGGGAGCAGTACTTC. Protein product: CASSPAGTAVGEQYF.

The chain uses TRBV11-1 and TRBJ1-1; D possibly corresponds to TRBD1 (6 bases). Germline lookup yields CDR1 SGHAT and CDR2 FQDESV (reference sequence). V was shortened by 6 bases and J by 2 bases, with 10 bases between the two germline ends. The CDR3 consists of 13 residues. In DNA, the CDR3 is TGTGCCAGCAGTTGGACAGAAAACACTGAAGCTTTCTTT. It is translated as CASSWTENTEAFF.